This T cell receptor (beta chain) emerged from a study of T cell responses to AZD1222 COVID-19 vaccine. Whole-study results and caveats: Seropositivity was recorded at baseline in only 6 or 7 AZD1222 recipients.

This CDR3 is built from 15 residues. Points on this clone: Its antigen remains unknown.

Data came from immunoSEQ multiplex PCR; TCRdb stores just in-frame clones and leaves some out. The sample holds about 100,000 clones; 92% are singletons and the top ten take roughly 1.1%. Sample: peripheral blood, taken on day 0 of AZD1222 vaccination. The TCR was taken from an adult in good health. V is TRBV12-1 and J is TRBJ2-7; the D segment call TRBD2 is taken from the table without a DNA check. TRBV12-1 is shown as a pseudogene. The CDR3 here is CASSFATSGTYEQYF. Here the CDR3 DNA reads TGTGCCAGCAGCTTTGCGACTAGCGGGACCTACGAGCAGTACTTC.